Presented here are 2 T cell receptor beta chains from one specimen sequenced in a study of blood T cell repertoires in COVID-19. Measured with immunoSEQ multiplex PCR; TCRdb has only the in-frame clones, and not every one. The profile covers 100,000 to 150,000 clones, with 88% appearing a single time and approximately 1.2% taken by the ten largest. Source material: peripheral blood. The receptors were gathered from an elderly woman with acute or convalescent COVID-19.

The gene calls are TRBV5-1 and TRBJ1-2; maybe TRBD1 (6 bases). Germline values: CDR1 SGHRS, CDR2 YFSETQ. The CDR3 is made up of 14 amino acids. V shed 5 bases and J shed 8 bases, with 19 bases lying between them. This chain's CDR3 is CASRVAQGPQGYTF. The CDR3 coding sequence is TGCGCCAGCAGAGTAGCTCAGGGGCCCCAGGGCTACACCTTC.

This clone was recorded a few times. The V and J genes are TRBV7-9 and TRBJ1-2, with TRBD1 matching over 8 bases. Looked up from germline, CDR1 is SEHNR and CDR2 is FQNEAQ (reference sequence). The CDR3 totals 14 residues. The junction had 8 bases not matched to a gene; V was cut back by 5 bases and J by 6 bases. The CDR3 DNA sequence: TGTGCCAGCAGCGGGGGCGGACAGGGAAATGGCTACACCTTC. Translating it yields CASSGGGQGNGYTF.